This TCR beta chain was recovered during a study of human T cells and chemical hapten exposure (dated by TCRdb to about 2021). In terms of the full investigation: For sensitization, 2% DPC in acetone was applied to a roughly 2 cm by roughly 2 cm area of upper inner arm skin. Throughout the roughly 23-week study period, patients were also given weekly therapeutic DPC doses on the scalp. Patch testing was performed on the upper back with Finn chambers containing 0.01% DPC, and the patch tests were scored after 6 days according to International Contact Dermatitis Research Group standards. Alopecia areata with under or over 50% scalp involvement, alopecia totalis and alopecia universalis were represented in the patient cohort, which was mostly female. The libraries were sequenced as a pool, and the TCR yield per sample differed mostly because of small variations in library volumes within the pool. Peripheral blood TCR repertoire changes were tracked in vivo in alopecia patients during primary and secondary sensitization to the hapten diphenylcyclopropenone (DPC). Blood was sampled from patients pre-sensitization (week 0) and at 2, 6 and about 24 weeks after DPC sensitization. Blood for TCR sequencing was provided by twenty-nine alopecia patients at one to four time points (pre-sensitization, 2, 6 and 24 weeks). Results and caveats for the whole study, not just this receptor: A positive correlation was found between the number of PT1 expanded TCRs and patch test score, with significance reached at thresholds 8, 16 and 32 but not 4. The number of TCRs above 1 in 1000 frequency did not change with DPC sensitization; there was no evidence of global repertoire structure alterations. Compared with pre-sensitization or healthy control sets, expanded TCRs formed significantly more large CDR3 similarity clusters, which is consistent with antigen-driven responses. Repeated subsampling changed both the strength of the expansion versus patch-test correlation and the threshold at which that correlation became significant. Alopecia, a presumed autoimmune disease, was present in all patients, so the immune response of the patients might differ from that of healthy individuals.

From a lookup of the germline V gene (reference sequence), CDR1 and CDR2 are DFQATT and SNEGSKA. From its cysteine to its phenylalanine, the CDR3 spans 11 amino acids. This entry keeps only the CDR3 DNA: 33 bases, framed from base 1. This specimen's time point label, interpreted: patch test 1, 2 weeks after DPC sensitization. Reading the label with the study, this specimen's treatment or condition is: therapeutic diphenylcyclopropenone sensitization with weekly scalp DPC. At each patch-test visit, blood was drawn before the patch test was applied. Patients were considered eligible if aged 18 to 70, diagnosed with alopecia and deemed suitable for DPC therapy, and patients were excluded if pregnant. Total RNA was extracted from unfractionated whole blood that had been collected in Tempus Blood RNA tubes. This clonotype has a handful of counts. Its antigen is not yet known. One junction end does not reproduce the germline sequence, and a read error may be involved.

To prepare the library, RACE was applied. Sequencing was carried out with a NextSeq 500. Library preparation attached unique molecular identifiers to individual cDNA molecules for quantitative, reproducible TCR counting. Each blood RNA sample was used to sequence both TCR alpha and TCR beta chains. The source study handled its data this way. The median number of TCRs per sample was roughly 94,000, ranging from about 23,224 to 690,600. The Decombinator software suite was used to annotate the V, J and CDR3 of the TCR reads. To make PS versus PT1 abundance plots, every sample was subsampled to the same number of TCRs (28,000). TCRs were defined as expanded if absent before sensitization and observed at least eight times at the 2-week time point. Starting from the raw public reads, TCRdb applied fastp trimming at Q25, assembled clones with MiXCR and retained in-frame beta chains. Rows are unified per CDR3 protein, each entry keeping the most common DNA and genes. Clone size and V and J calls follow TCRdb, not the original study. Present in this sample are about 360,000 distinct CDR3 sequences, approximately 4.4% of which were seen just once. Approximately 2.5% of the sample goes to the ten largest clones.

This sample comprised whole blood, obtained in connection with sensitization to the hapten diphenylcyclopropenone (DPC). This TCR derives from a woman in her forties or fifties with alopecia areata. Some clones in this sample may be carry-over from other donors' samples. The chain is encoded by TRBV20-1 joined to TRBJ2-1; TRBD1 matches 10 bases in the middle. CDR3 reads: CSASSPGTGVF. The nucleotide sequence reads TGCAGTGCCTCCAGCCCCGGGACAGGGGTCTTC.